This TCR beta chain derives from a study of CD8+ T cells in alopecia areata. Germline V gives CDR1 DFQATT, CDR2 SNEGSKA (reference sequence). The length of the CDR3 is 11 residues. Trimming took off 4 bases at V and 15 bases at J, with 16 bases between the two ends. As to this clone: Antigen unknown.

Extracted RNA was reverse transcribed, and the resulting cDNA served as sequencing template. Profiling relied on immunoSEQ multiplex PCR, and the TCRdb table lists in-frame clones only, not all of them. This repertoire shows tens of thousands of clones, just over 50% found once; its top ten account for roughly 5.6%. Findings and limits, study-wide: Against the mouse data, patients shared TCRs less clearly, possibly for HLA reasons. Tissue-resident alphabeta T cells belonging to normal skin likewise get sequenced within scalp specimens.

Sequences were obtained from NKG2D-high CD8+ T cells sorted from blood. This TCR was recovered from a human donor with alopecia areata. The chain joins TRBV20-1 to TRBJ2-1; perhaps TRBD2 as D (5 bases). DNA for the CDR3: TGCAGTGCTACGGCTTCGGGGATAGTGTTCTTC. This sequence encodes CSATASGIVFF.